These T cell receptor beta chains were read from a single sample in a study of blood T cell repertoires in COVID-19. Profiling relied on immunoSEQ multiplex PCR, and the TCRdb table lists in-frame clones only, not all of them. The top ten clones hold around 1.3% of a sample with 260,000 or so clones, about 91% of them seen once. The source material was PBMCs or T cells enriched from blood (not recorded which). The receptors stem from a woman aged 40 to 50 with acute COVID-19. CDR3s include the opening cysteine and the closing phenylalanine or tryptophan. A D gene is named only where the DNA matches it firmly. Clone size, where shown, is once, few, many, or a class for clones that have expanded.

cdr3_nt,cdr3_aa,j_call,d_call,clone_size,v_call
TGCGCCAGCAGCTCTGCCGGGACAGGGAATGAAAAACTGTTTTTT,CASSSAGTGNEKLFF,TRBJ1-4,TRBD1,-,TRBV5-1
TGTGCCAGCAGTGATGGGGGGTACAATCAGCCCCAGCATTTT,CASSDGGYNQPQHF,TRBJ1-5,-,-,TRBV6-1
TGTGCCAGTAGCTGGACAGGGGGGGTCAATCAGCCCCAGCATTTT,CASSWTGGVNQPQHF,TRBJ1-5,TRBD1,-,TRBV19
TGTGCCAGCAAGAAGGGGTGGTCCGACACCGGGGAGCTGTTTTTT,CASKKGWSDTGELFF,TRBJ2-2,-,few,TRBV5-4
TGTGCCAGCAGCCAAGGGACCCCGGGGGAGGACTACACCTTC,CASSQGTPGEDYTF,TRBJ1-2,-,-,TRBV3-1/TRBV3-2
TGTGCCAGCAGCCCCGGAGGTTCAGGGGGCGAGACCCAGTACTTC,CASSPGGSGGETQYF,TRBJ2-5,TRBD1,few,TRBV5-4
TGTGCCAGCAGCTTAGAGTGGTCGGGGTCTGAAGCTTTCTTT,CASSLEWSGSEAFF,TRBJ1-1,-,few,TRBV7-2
TGCGCCAGCGGTCCCGGGACAGGGACTCCCCCTCGGAATGAGCAGTTCTTC,CASGPGTGTPPRNEQFF,TRBJ2-1,TRBD1,-,TRBV5-1
TGTGCCTGGAGTAGAGATAGCAATCAGCCCCAGCATTTT,CAWSRDSNQPQHF,TRBJ1-5,-,-,TRBV30
TGTGCCAGCAGTTTAATGACAGGGAGTGGCTACACCTTC,CASSLMTGSGYTF,TRBJ1-2,TRBD1,-,TRBV12-3/TRBV12-4
TGTGCCAGCTCACCACCGCGGGAGGGTATCCACGAGCAGTACTTC,CASSPPREGIHEQYF,TRBJ2-7,TRBD2,-,TRBV18
TGCGCCAGCAGCCGAGAACTGTACAATGAGCAGTTCTTC,CASSRELYNEQFF,TRBJ2-1,-,many,TRBV4-1
TGTGCCAGCAGCTTTTCGAGTGCGACCCAGTACTTC,CASSFSSATQYF,TRBJ2-5,-,-,TRBV5-6
TGTGCCAGCAGCAAAAAGAGAGGACTAGCGGGAGATGTAGATACGCAGTATTTT,CASSKKRGLAGDVDTQYF,TRBJ2-3,TRBD2,-,TRBV7-3
TGTGCCAGCAGTTCAGGTTTGGGACTAGCGGCAGGCACAGATACGCAGTATTTT,CASSSGLGLAAGTDTQYF,TRBJ2-3,TRBD2,-,TRBV28
TGTGCCACCAGCAGTAGAGATTTGGGCAATCAGCCCCAGCATTTT,CATSSRDLGNQPQHF,TRBJ1-5,-,-,TRBV15
TGTGCCAGCAGAGACGACAGGGCTGCGGGCTACACCTTC,CASRDDRAAGYTF,TRBJ1-2,TRBD1,-,TRBV2
TGTGCTAGTGGTTCCGACAGCTCTGGGGCCAACGTCCTGACTTTC,CASGSDSSGANVLTF,TRBJ2-6,-,few,TRBV12-5
TGTGCCACCAGTGATGCAGGGAGCAATCAGCCCCAGCATTTT,CATSDAGSNQPQHF,TRBJ1-5,-,once,TRBV24-1
TGTGCCATCAGTGAGTCGATGGGCAGGGGGGTTACAGATACGCAGTATTTT,CAISESMGRGVTDTQYF,TRBJ2-3,-,-,TRBV10-3
TGTGCCAGCAGCTTGGCGGGCACCGGGGAGCTGTTTTTT,CASSLAGTGELFF,TRBJ2-2,-,few,TRBV5-4
TGTGCCAGCAGCCCCAGAGGCGGGAGGTTATTAGATGAGCAGTTCTTC,CASSPRGGRLLDEQFF,TRBJ2-1,TRBD2,few,TRBV7-9
TGTGCCAGCAGCTTAGGGAGCGACCCCATCAATGAGCAGTTCTTC,CASSLGSDPINEQFF,TRBJ2-1,-,-,TRBV7-9
TGTGCCAGCAGAATGGGGGGGCGGGATGGCTACACCTTC,CASRMGGRDGYTF,TRBJ1-2,-,-,TRBV28
TGTGCCAGCAGCTTAGGCAGGGGGATGAACACTGAAGCTTTCTTT,CASSLGRGMNTEAFF,TRBJ1-1,TRBD1,-,TRBV13
TGTGCCAGCAGCGCTACTAGCGGCCAAGAGACCCAGTACTTC,CASSATSGQETQYF,TRBJ2-5,TRBD2,once,TRBV7-3
TGTGCCAGCAGCTTGCAATATTCGGGCACAGATACGCAGTATTTT,CASSLQYSGTDTQYF,TRBJ2-3,-,-,TRBV7-2
TGCGCCAGCAGTCCCGGGGACACCATATATTTT,CASSPGDTIYF,TRBJ1-3,-,-,TRBV5-1
TGTGCCAGCAGTCTTAGGACTAGTTTTAGCTCCTACAATGAGCAGTTCTTC,CASSLRTSFSSYNEQFF,TRBJ2-1,TRBD2,-,TRBV27
TGCGCCAGCAGCTGGGGGGTCGGCTACGAGCAGTACTTC,CASSWGVGYEQYF,TRBJ2-7,-,-,TRBV5-1
TGTGCCAGTTGTAAACTGGGGGGGCGGTTTTCTGAAGCTTTCTTT,CASCKLGGRFSEAFF,TRBJ1-1,-,-,TRBV19
TGCGCCAGCAGCCAAGATCCTAGCGGACCGAATGAGCAGTTCTTC,CASSQDPSGPNEQFF,TRBJ2-1,TRBD2,-,TRBV4-1
TGTGCCAGCAGTGGTACTAGCGGGAGCGACGACAATGAGCAGTTCTTC,CASSGTSGSDDNEQFF,TRBJ2-1,TRBD2,-,TRBV25-1
TGTGCCAGTAGTAGACGGACTGAGAACACCGGGGAGCTGTTTTTT,CASSRRTENTGELFF,TRBJ2-2,-,-,TRBV19
TGTGCCAGCAGTTTGACGGGAGGGCGGGAGACCCAGTACTTC,CASSLTGGRETQYF,TRBJ2-5,TRBD2,-,TRBV27
TGCGCCAGCAAAGTCACACTCCAGGCGACAGGGGAGTCCTATAATTCACCCCTCCACTTT,CASKVTLQATGESYNSPLHF,TRBJ1-6,TRBD1,once,TRBV5-1
TGCGCCAGCAGCCAAACAGGGGAAGGCTCCTATAATTCACCCCTCCACTTT,CASSQTGEGSYNSPLHF,TRBJ1-6,TRBD1,-,TRBV4-3
TGTGCCAGTAGTATAAATTCCGGGTTGGGCACCATATATTTT,CASSINSGLGTIYF,TRBJ1-3,-,-,TRBV19
TGTGCCAGCAGTCCCCGGGTCGGAGAAAACATTCAGTACTTC,CASSPRVGENIQYF,TRBJ2-4,-,-,TRBV6-5
TGTGCCCCCGGCAGGGGCTATGGCTACACCTTC,CAPGRGYGYTF,TRBJ1-2,-,few,TRBV27
TGTGCCAGCAGCCAAGGATTCAGGGGTCGGACCGGGGAGCTGTTTTTT,CASSQGFRGRTGELFF,TRBJ2-2,-,-,TRBV3-1/TRBV3-2
TGTGCCAGCAGCAACAGGCCGTTCACCGGGGAGCTGTTTTTT,CASSNRPFTGELFF,TRBJ2-2,-,-,TRBV5-6
TGCGCCAGCAGCTTGGTCCCCTCAGATACGCAGTATTTT,CASSLVPSDTQYF,TRBJ2-3,-,-,TRBV5-1
TGTGCCAGCAGCTTAGATCGGGACAGGGAAGCTTTCTTT,CASSLDRDREAFF,TRBJ1-1,TRBD1,-,TRBV7-2
TGCAGTGCTAGGATCGGGTTTGGCTACACCTTC,CSARIGFGYTF,TRBJ1-2,-,-,TRBV20-1
TGTGCCAGCAGTTTAGTGGGAGAGATCTACGAGCAGTACTTC,CASSLVGEIYEQYF,TRBJ2-7,-,-,TRBV27
TGTGCCAGCAGTTACGCGGGGACAGAGAGCTATGGCTACACCTTC,CASSYAGTESYGYTF,TRBJ1-2,TRBD1,-,TRBV28
TGTGCCAGCAGCCATACACCGGGACTAGCCTTTACAGATACGCAGTATTTT,CASSHTPGLAFTDTQYF,TRBJ2-3,TRBD2,-,TRBV3-1/TRBV3-2
TGTGCCAGCAGCGTGGGAGGGTACGGTCAGCCCCAGCATTTT,CASSVGGYGQPQHF,TRBJ1-5,-,-,TRBV2
TGTGCCAGCAGTTACGGGCAGGGAAATCAGCCCCAGCATTTT,CASSYGQGNQPQHF,TRBJ1-5,-,-,TRBV6-5
TGTGCCAGCAGCAGACAGGCAACTAATGAAAAACTGTTTTTT,CASSRQATNEKLFF,TRBJ1-4,-,-,TRBV6-5
TGCGCCAGCAGCCAAGGGGGTGGGGGAGGCGACACTGAAGCTTTCTTT,CASSQGGGGGDTEAFF,TRBJ1-1,-,-,TRBV4-1
TGTGCCAGCAGCTTATTCCCCAGGGTTGGAGAAAAACTGTTTTTT,CASSLFPRVGEKLFF,TRBJ1-4,-,-,TRBV7-2
TGTGCCAGCAGCGGAACCGGGACTAGCGGGATTTACTACAATGAGCAGTTCTTC,CASSGTGTSGIYYNEQFF,TRBJ2-1,TRBD2,-,TRBV7-3
TGTGCCAGCAGCCGAATCCGCAGTCTGGGCAATCAGCCCCAGCATTTT,CASSRIRSLGNQPQHF,TRBJ1-5,-,-,TRBV27